A single sample gave rise to the 8 T cell receptor beta chains below, sequenced in a study of blood T cell repertoires in COVID-19. Generated by immunoSEQ multiplex PCR, the TCRdb table keeps only in-frame clones and is missing some. The profile shows about 59,000 clones, 91% of them singletons. The specimen was peripheral blood. Source of these receptors: a human donor in a cohort sampled during active COVID-19.

This chain uses TRBV19 with TRBJ2-1, with 7 nucleotides matching TRBD2. V trimming: 4 bases; J trimming: 7 bases; junction bases outside the gene matches: 16. CDR1 and CDR2 from the germline V gene are LNHDA and SQIVND (reference sequence). The CDR3 extends over 17 amino acids. The CDR3 DNA is TGTGCCAGTAGTACCTCGGGAGGTAATCAGGATAGGAATGAGCAGTTCTTC. This codes for CASSTSGGNQDRNEQFF.

CDR3 in amino acids: CASSDTSGSFTQYF. DNA for the CDR3: TGTGCCAGCAGTGACACGTCCGGGAGCTTTACGCAGTATTTT. The chain links TRBV6-4 to TRBJ2-3, with D tentatively TRBD2 (6 bases). The CDR3 runs 14 residues. Trimming took off 2 bases at V and 8 bases at J, with 14 bases between the two ends. From germline, CDR1 is MRHNA and CDR2 SNTAGT.

The CDR3 is CASSEGLAGGPGETQYF. The DNA for the CDR3 is TGCGCCAGCAGTGAGGGACTAGCGGGAGGCCCGGGGGAGACCCAGTACTTC. V is TRBV10-1 and J is TRBJ2-5; 14 nucleotides align to TRBD2. CDR3 length equals 17 residues. J lost 5 bases, V lost 2 bases, and 7 bases had no gene match. Looked up from germline, CDR1 is WNHNN and CDR2 is SYGVQD (reference sequence).

The chain recombines TRBV15 with TRBJ2-2; the D is unclear. V dropped 3 bases and J dropped 9 bases, with 8 bases sitting between them. The CDR3 runs 12 residues. Per germline, CDR1 LNHNV and CDR2 YYDKDF (reference sequence). The CDR3 coding sequence is TGTGCCACCAGCAGCACGAGCCGGGAGCTGTTTTTT. Translating gives CATSSTSRELFF.

The rearrangement joins TRBV5-1 to TRBJ1-1; TRBD1 agrees at 7 bases. CDR1 SGHRS and CDR2 YFSETQ come from the germline V gene. The CDR3 is 13 amino acids. Trimming at V came to 4 bases and at J to 8 bases, leaving 8 bases not matched to a gene. The CDR3 loop reads CASSRPPGQEAFF. The CDR3 DNA reads as TGCGCCAGCAGCCGCCCACCGGGACAGGAAGCTTTCTTT.

The genes are TRBV18 and TRBJ2-7, with D possibly matching TRBD2 (5 bases). V was clipped by 3 bases and J by 7 bases, with 19 bases between them. The length of the CDR3 is 15 residues. Germline V CDR1 and CDR2: KGHSH, LQKENI. In DNA, the CDR3 is TGTGCCAGCTCACCTATCCGAACGGGGAATCGGGAGCAGTACTTC. It codes for CASSPIRTGNREQYF.

As DNA, the CDR3 is TGTGCCAGCAGCTTCCAAGGGACAGGGGGTAGCATTCAGTACTTC. It encodes CASSFQGTGGSIQYF. The chain links TRBV7-2 to TRBJ2-4; 11 bases line up with TRBD1. Germline V gene lookup returns CDR1 SGHTA and CDR2 FQGNSA. V lost 3 bases to trimming and J lost 9 bases; unmatched junction nucleotides: 7. The CDR3 has 15 amino acids.

The CDR3 DNA reads as TGTGCCAGCAGCCCCCCCGCCGGACTTCAGTACTTC. Protein: CASSPPAGLQYF. The chain uses TRBV6-2 or TRBV6-3 and TRBJ2-7; possible D gene TRBD2, 5 bases. CDR1 and CDR2 (germline): MNHEY, SVGEGT. The CDR3 has 12 residues. Deletions cut 6 bases from V and 10 bases from J, with 16 bases between.